The count of the clone carrying this T cell receptor (beta chain) is one. CDR1 and CDR2 from the germline V gene are MNHNY and SVGAGI (reference sequence). V was trimmed by 6 bases and J by 5 bases, leaving 17 bases between them. The CDR3 spans 14 residues. This record belongs to a study of blood T cell repertoires in COVID-19. Study details: The origin of the acute and convalescent COVID-19 samples was the United States, Italy and Spain. Nucleic acid was either cDNA or gDNA, and it came from T cells, B-cell-depleted T cells, or PBMCs.

The table came from immunoSEQ multiplex PCR; TCRdb's copy has only in-frame clones and leaves some out. Here the sample spans about 130,000 clones, 79% being singletons. Sequencing was carried out using peripheral blood. The sequence was collected from a man aged 40-49 years with active or convalescent COVID-19. The chain links TRBV6-6 to TRBJ2-7, with D possibly matching TRBD1 (6 bases). The CDR3 DNA follows: TGTGCCAGCAGCTCGACAGGAATCGGCAACGAGCAGTACTTC. It translates to CASSSTGIGNEQYF.